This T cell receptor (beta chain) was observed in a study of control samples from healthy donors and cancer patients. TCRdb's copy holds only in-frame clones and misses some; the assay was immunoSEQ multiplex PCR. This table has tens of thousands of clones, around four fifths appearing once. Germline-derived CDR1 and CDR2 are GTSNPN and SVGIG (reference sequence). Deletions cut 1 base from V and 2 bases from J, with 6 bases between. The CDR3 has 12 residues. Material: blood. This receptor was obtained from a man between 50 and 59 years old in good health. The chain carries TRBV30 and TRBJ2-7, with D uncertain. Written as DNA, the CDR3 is TGTGCCTGGAGTGCGGATCCCTACGAGCAGTACTTC. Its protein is CAWSADPYEQYF.